Listed below are T cell receptor beta chains from one sample, sequenced in a study of cytomegalovirus exposure and HLA in healthy donors. The assay was immunoSEQ multiplex PCR, and TCRdb's table has in-frame clones only and misses some. This sample has about 210,000 clones; roughly 82% occur once, and the top ten carry about 6.4%. Sample: PBMCs. The receptors shown here come from a man between 35 and 55 years old in good health and CMV-seropositive. CDR3s include the opening cysteine and the closing phenylalanine or tryptophan. The D gene is left open where the match is weak. Some rows mark clone size as missing; the rest say once, few, many or name a class of expanded clone.

>TRBV5-4|.|.|TRBJ1-2
CASSFGGDYGYTF
TGTGCCAGCAGCTTCGGAGGGGACTATGGCTACACCTTC
>TRBV19|.|.|TRBJ2-1
CASSILPADYYNEQFF
TGTGCCAGTAGTATCCTTCCTGCGGATTACTACAATGAGCAGTTCTTC
>TRBV6-1|few|.|TRBJ1-1
CASSVQGWFTEAFF
TGTGCCAGCAGTGTGCAGGGGTGGTTCACTGAAGCTTTCTTT
>TRBV7-8|.|TRBD1|TRBJ1-1
CASSPQGGLEAFF
TGTGCCAGCAGCCCGCAGGGGGGCCTTGAAGCTTTCTTT
>TRBV27|.|.|TRBJ2-7
CASSSWGLAYEQYF
TGTGCCAGCAGTTCTTGGGGGCTCGCCTACGAGCAGTACTTC
>TRBV7-3|.|.|TRBJ1-2
CASSLTQQSNGYTF
TGTGCCAGCAGCCTAACACAGCAATCCAATGGCTACACCTTC
>TRBV19|.|TRBD1|TRBJ1-5
CASSIDYRQGGHFQPQHF
TGTGCCAGTAGTATAGATTATAGACAGGGGGGCCACTTTCAGCCCCAGCATTTT
>TRBV5-6|.|.|TRBJ1-1
CASSLFVSEAFF
TGTGCCAGCAGTCTATTTGTGTCTGAAGCTTTCTTT
>TRBV6-1|.|.|TRBJ2-7
CASSPGQGAYEQYF
TGTGCCAGCTCGCCGGGACAAGGTGCCTACGAGCAGTACTTC
>TRBV27|.|.|TRBJ2-1
CASRGGYNEQFF
TGTGCCAGCAGGGGAGGTTACAATGAGCAGTTCTTC